What follows are 26 T cell receptor beta chains derived from one specimen sequenced in a study of OX40 agonist ivuxolimab in advanced cancers. Produced via immunoSEQ multiplex PCR; TCRdb's table is partial and in-frame only. The top ten hold around 5.1% of the sample, which has approximately 44,000 clones, 65% to 85% seen once. Source: CD4+ or CD8+ T cells sorted from blood, taken in a trial of the OX40 agonist ivuxolimab. Receptors were obtained from an adult with an advanced solid tumor such as melanoma, head and neck, liver or kidney cancer.

This clone has a handful of counts. V is TRBV7-9 and J is TRBJ1-1; D gene unclear. This CDR3 comprises 13 residues. Germline CDR1 reads SEHNR; CDR2 reads FQNEAQ (reference sequence). V dropped 7 bases and J dropped 0 bases, with 9 bases sitting between them. The CDR3 protein is CASTARLNTEAFF. CDR3 nucleotides: TGTGCCAGCACTGCCAGGTTGAACACTGAAGCTTTCTTT.

The chain employs TRBV5-1 and TRBJ1-1; D is unclear. The CDR3 extends over 15 amino acids. Germline loops: CDR1 SGHRS, CDR2 YFSETQ. Trimming cost V 0 bases and J 4 bases, with 13 bases left between them. Here the CDR3 DNA reads TGCGCCAGCAGCTTGGCTGGACCAGCTCTCACTGAAGCTTTCTTT. This sequence encodes CASSLAGPALTEAFF. The complete variable domain, with remaining parts taken from reference TRBV5-1 and TRBJ1-1, reads KAGVTQTPRYLIKTRGQQVTLSCSPISGHRSVSWYQQTPGQGLQFLFEYFSETQRNKGNFPGRFSGRQFSNSRSEMNVSTLELGDSALYLCASSLAGPALTEAFFGQGTRLTVV.

The gene calls are TRBV19 and TRBJ2-6; a weak D match, TRBD1 (5 bases). The CDR3 length is 14 residues. Germline values: CDR1 LNHDA, CDR2 SQIVND (reference sequence). V was clipped by 5 bases and J by 2 bases, with 7 bases between them. CDR3 DNA sequence: TGTGCCAGTAGTCCCAGGGCTGGGGCCAACGTCCTGACTTTC. Translating it yields CASSPRAGANVLTF.

The V gene is TRBV5-4, the J gene TRBJ1-4; maybe TRBD1 (5 bases). From germline, CDR1 is SGHNT and CDR2 YYREEE (reference sequence). This CDR3 is built from 14 residues. Trimming left V 4 bases short and J 6 bases short, with 13 bases between. This CDR3 reads CASSGGGGDEKLFF. CDR3 DNA sequence: TGTGCCAGCAGCGGGGGGGGAGGCGATGAAAAACTGTTTTTT.

The chain links TRBV4-1 to TRBJ2-1, with TRBD2 matching 11 bases. CDR3 length equals 16 residues. In germline, CDR1 is MGHRA, CDR2 YSYEKL. The ends lost 4 bases at V and 4 bases at J; junction bases unmatched: 6. The CDR3 nucleotides read TGCGCCAGCAGCCTCCGAATAGCGGGAGGGTACAATGAGCAGTTCTTC. Translation gives CASSLRIAGGYNEQFF.

V and J are TRBV5-1 and TRBJ2-5, with 11 bases identical to TRBD2. Germline values: CDR1 SGHRS, CDR2 YFSETQ. After removal of 0 bases from V and 1 base from J, the junction contained 8 bases not matched to a gene. The CDR3 loop spans 18 amino acids. The DNA of the CDR3 is TGCGCCAGCAGCTTGGAATGGTTCGGACTAGCGGGCCAAGAGACCCAGTACTTC. This sequence encodes CASSLEWFGLAGQETQYF.

The chain links TRBV5-1 to TRBJ1-2, with 7 bases identical to TRBD1. The CDR3 length is 15 residues. With V trimmed by 0 bases and J by 3 bases, 5 bases remained unmatched. The germline V gene encodes CDR1 SGHRS and CDR2 YFSETQ. The CDR3 region is CASSLAAQGHYGYTF. In nucleotides, the CDR3 is TGCGCCAGCAGCTTGGCCGCACAGGGGCACTATGGCTACACCTTC.

The chain joins TRBV29-1 to TRBJ1-3, with D perhaps matching TRBD1 (5 bases). The CDR3 length is 14 residues. CDR1 and CDR2 (germline): SQVTM, ANQGSEA. Trimming removed 4 bases at V and 3 bases at J, with 13 bases between. The DNA of the CDR3 is TGCAGCGTTGCCCAGGGAGGTGATGGAAACACCATATATTTT. Protein sequence: CSVAQGGDGNTIYF.

This clone was counted between two and nine times. J is TRBJ2-5 and V is TRBV15; D is perhaps TRBD1 or TRBD2 (5 bases each). Trimming pared 1 base from V and 1 base from J, leaving 7 bases between. Germline-derived CDR1 and CDR2 are LNHNV and YYDKDF (reference sequence). The CDR3 is 14 residues long. CDR3 protein: CATSRGGVQETQYF. The DNA for the CDR3 is TGTGCCACCAGCAGAGGAGGGGTCCAAGAGACCCAGTACTTC.

This clone was recorded once. The chain recombines TRBV6-5 with TRBJ2-1, with D possibly being TRBD1 (6 bases). The V end was cut by 0 bases, the J end by 9 bases, with 12 bases between. Per the germline V gene, CDR1 is MNHEY and CDR2 is SVGAGI. The CDR3 has 14 amino acids. CDR3 bases: TGTGCCAGCAGTTACTCGGGGGACATAGGTGAGCAGTTCTTC. Protein sequence: CASSYSGDIGEQFF.

The chain is built from TRBV7-3 and TRBJ1-2; D is uncertain. The V end lost 10 bases, the J end lost 0 bases, and 9 bases lay between the germline ends. This CDR3 has 12 residues. Germline CDR1 is SGHTA and CDR2 is FQGTGA. Written as DNA, the CDR3 is TGTGCCACCCTATCCTCTAACTATGGCTACACCTTC. Encoded protein: CATLSSNYGYTF. The full variable domain, in which reference TRBV7-3 and TRBJ1-2 provide the parts outside the CDR3, is GAGVSQTPSNKVTEKGKYVELRCDPISGHTALYWYRQSLGQGPEFLIYFQGTGAADDSGLPNDRFFAVRPEGSVSTLKIQRTERGDSAVYLCATLSSNYGYTFGSGTRLTVV.

This sequence joins TRBV5-6 and TRBJ1-5, with 11 bases that match TRBD1. This CDR3 is 15 amino acids long. The germline V gene has CDR1 SGHDT and CDR2 YYEEEE. The V segment lost 1 base and the J segment 5 bases; nucleotides outside the gene matches: 2. CDR3 in amino acids: CASSLWTGGDQPQHF. CDR3 bases: TGTGCCAGCAGCTTGTGGACAGGGGGCGATCAGCCCCAGCATTTT.

The chain recombines TRBV9 with TRBJ2-1; D ambiguous. From germline, CDR1 is SGDLS and CDR2 YYNGEE. Trimming shortened V by 7 bases and J by 4 bases, and 18 bases separated the two germline ends. CDR3 size: 15 residues. The DNA for the CDR3 is TGTGCCAGCTCCGCCACCCAGGATGTATACAATGAGCAGTTCTTC. This codes for CASSATQDVYNEQFF.

The rearrangement links TRBV15 to TRBJ2-7; TRBD1 or TRBD2 may be the D gene (5 bases each). This CDR3 spans 14 amino acids. V dropped 3 bases and J dropped 1 base, with 10 bases sitting between them. CDR1 and CDR2 (germline): LNHNV, YYDKDF (reference sequence). CDR3 amino acids: CATSSFGGSYEQYF. The CDR3 DNA follows: TGTGCCACCAGCAGTTTTGGGGGTTCCTACGAGCAGTACTTC.

J is TRBJ1-3 and V is TRBV28, with TRBD1 matching over 7 bases. The CDR3 covers 15 residues. Germline CDR1 and CDR2: MDHEN and SYDVKM. The V segment lost 7 bases and the J segment 0 bases; nucleotides outside the gene matches: 6. CDR3 region: CASTAGGYSGNTIYF. The CDR3, as DNA: TGTGCCAGCACCGCAGGGGGATACTCTGGAAACACCATATATTTT.

The CDR3 sequence: CSVLGQGRNTIYF. The DNA for the CDR3 is TGCAGCGTCCTGGGACAGGGGAGAAACACCATATATTTT. The rearrangement joins TRBV29-1 to TRBJ1-3; 10 bases fit TRBD1. The CDR3 runs to 13 residues. With 6 bases clipped from V and 5 bases from J, the junction kept 4 bases outside the gene matches. CDR1 is SQVTM, CDR2 ANQGSEA, per germline.

The J gene is TRBJ1-5, the V gene TRBV19, with TRBD1 matching 9 bases. With 3 bases clipped from V and 6 bases from J, the junction kept 12 bases outside the gene matches. In germline, CDR1 is LNHDA, CDR2 SQIVND (reference sequence). The length of the CDR3 is 17 residues. The CDR3 here is CASSISRDRADGQPQHF. The CDR3 coding sequence is TGTGCCAGTAGTATTTCACGGGACAGGGCGGACGGTCAGCCCCAGCATTTT.

The chain links TRBV5-4 to TRBJ1-4; no firm D call. Trimming removed 6 bases from V and 8 bases from J, with 17 bases in between. The CDR3 spans 14 residues. Germline values: CDR1 SGHNT, CDR2 YYREEE (reference sequence). The chain's CDR3 is CASTLGGTSEKLFF. The CDR3 DNA sequence: TGTGCCAGCACCCTAGGAGGAACAAGCGAAAAACTGTTTTTT.

This CDR3 is CASSLGDKRESGGELFF. The CDR3 DNA follows: TGTGCCAGCAGCTTGGGTGACAAGCGGGAGTCCGGCGGGGAGCTGTTTTTT. This chain connects TRBV5-8 to TRBJ2-2; 8 nucleotides match TRBD2. CDR3 length: 17 amino acids. Germline trimming cut 0 bases from V and 7 bases from J; bases unmatched to any gene: 11. Germline loops: CDR1 SGHTS, CDR2 YDEGEE.

This chain uses TRBV5-1 with TRBJ2-1; D unresolved. CDR1 is SGHRS, CDR2 YFSETQ, per germline. Trimming cost V 0 bases and J 6 bases, with 4 bases left between them. This CDR3 is 12 amino acids long. The CDR3 is CASSLGLNEQFF. The CDR3 DNA reads TGCGCCAGCAGCTTGGGACTCAATGAGCAGTTCTTC.

The chain employs TRBV5-1 and TRBJ2-2; no reliable D call. Germline V gene sequence: CDR1 SGHRS, CDR2 YFSETQ. Trimming left V 0 bases short and J 7 bases short, with 7 bases between. This CDR3 has 13 amino acids. The CDR3 bases are TGCGCCAGCAGCTTGGATCCCAGCGGGGAGCTGTTTTTT. It translates to CASSLDPSGELFF.

The chain links TRBV6-5 to TRBJ1-2; D gene unclear. Trimming stripped 5 bases from V and 8 bases from J, with 12 bases between. Germline V gives CDR1 MNHEY, CDR2 SVGAGI. The CDR3 is made up of 12 amino acids. DNA for the CDR3: TGTGCCAGCAGTATGAGTGCTGTGGGCTACACCTTC. It translates to CASSMSAVGYTF.

This clone occurred once. V usage is TRBV2 and J usage is TRBJ1-3; D is unclear. CDR1 is SNHLY and CDR2 is FYNNEI in the germline V gene. With 5 bases removed from V and 6 bases from J, the gap between germline ends came to 8 bases. This CDR3 is built from 12 residues. The CDR3 spells CASSTQLNTIYF. DNA of the CDR3: TGTGCCAGCAGTACGCAGCTAAACACCATATATTTT.

The chain carries TRBV6-8 and TRBJ2-1, with unresolved D. CDR3 length equals 12 residues. Germline CDR1 MNHGY, CDR2 SAAAGT. Between the trimmed V and J ends, which lost 10 bases and 6 bases, there was a span of 13 bases. Here the CDR3 reads CANIALINEQFF. As DNA, the CDR3 is TGTGCCAACATCGCCCTCATCAATGAGCAGTTCTTC.

CDR3 DNA sequence: TGTGCCAGCAGCTTAGGTTGGGGGCCCGGAAACACCATATATTTT. The encoded protein is CASSLGWGPGNTIYF. The gene calls are TRBV7-3 and TRBJ1-3; D is perhaps TRBD1 (6 bases). The V and J ends lost 2 bases and 4 bases respectively, with 12 bases between them. Germline assignment: CDR1 SGHTA and CDR2 FQGTGA. The CDR3 spans 15 residues.

This clone was found once. This chain uses TRBV7-2 with TRBJ2-3; 7 bases map to TRBD2. This CDR3 spans 14 amino acids. V dropped 5 bases and J dropped 3; count of bases not matched to a gene: 5. The germline gives CDR1 SGHTA, CDR2 FQGNSA. DNA for the CDR3: TGTGCCAGCAGCACCCGGACTAGAACAGATACGCAGTATTTT. This codes for CASSTRTRTDTQYF. The full variable domain, its missing parts supplied by reference TRBV7-2 and TRBJ2-3, is GAGVSQSPSNKVTEKGKDVELRCDPISGHTALYWYRQSLGQGLEFLIYFQGNSAPDKSGLPSDRFSAERTGGSVSTLTIQRTQQEDSAVYLCASSTRTRTDTQYFGPGTRLTVL.